This passage covers 27 T cell receptor beta chains from one sample sequenced in a study of shared clonotypes between healthy human individuals. CD8 cells classed as naive were CD45RO-negative and positively selected for CCR7, excluding terminally differentiated effector memory CD45RA+ cells. Sequencing was performed with immunoSEQ multiplex PCR; in TCRdb, only in-frame clones are kept and a portion is missing. The repertoire consists of about 2.1 million clones, with around 93% occurring once and the leading ten covering around 1.7%. What was sequenced was naive CD8+ T cells from PBMCs. The origin of the receptors is a man aged 18 to 29 in good health. Some clones in this sample may be carry-over from other donors' samples.

The DNA for the CDR3 is TGCGCCAGCAGCCAGAGGGGGCGGGAAGAGACCCAGTACTTC. Protein product: CASSQRGREETQYF. V gene TRBV4-1 combines with J gene TRBJ2-5; 7 bases are shared with TRBD1. The CDR3 covers 14 residues. Germline-derived CDR1 and CDR2 are MGHRA and YSYEKL. V shed 3 bases and J 3 bases; nucleotides not matched to a gene: 4.

This chain joins TRBV7-9 and TRBJ1-4, with D perhaps TRBD1 (5 bases). The germline V and J ends were trimmed by 3 bases and 8 bases, with 16 bases remaining between them. Germline CDR1 and CDR2: SEHNR and FQNEAQ (reference sequence). The CDR3 extends over 15 amino acids. In nucleotides, the CDR3 is TGTGCCAGCAGCTTTATTCAGGGTCTAGGGGAAAAACTGTTTTTT. Its protein is CASSFIQGLGEKLFF.

The V gene is TRBV7-8, the J gene TRBJ2-7; D gene ambiguous. V dropped 1 base and J dropped 0 bases, with 7 bases sitting between them. CDR3 length equals 14 residues. Per the germline V gene, CDR1 is SGHVS and CDR2 is FQNEAQ. Written as DNA, the CDR3 is TGTGCCAGCAGCTTAGACTTAAACTCCTACGAGCAGTACTTC. Translation: CASSLDLNSYEQYF.

Worth noting for this clone: One end of the junction is discordant with germline, which a read error may explain. In DNA form, the CDR3 reads TGTGCCAGCAGCCCCGGGACTAGCGGTCCCTATGAGCAGTACTTC. Translating gives CASSPGTSGPYEQYF. The chain links TRBV7-3 to TRBJ2-7, with 11 bases that match TRBD2. The germline V gene encodes CDR1 SGHTA and CDR2 FQGTGA. CDR3 length equals 15 residues.

This chain joins TRBV28 and TRBJ1-5, with no clear D. Trimming stripped 4 bases from V and 4 bases from J, with 11 bases between. The CDR3 consists of 14 residues. CDR1 is MDHEN and CDR2 is SYDVKM in the germline V gene. In nucleotides, the CDR3 is TGTGCCAGCAGTTGGGGATCCCAAAATCAGCCCCAGCATTTT. As protein: CASSWGSQNQPQHF.

The V call is TRBV27, the J call TRBJ1-1; TRBD1 might be the D (5 bases). The V end lost 2 bases, the J end lost 8 bases, and 18 bases lay between the germline ends. This CDR3 has 15 residues. Germline CDR1 and CDR2: MNHEY and SMNVEV (reference sequence). The CDR3 DNA reads as TGTGCCAGCAGTTTAGCGGGGGTTGGGGCAGGAGAAGCTTTCTTT. Translation: CASSLAGVGAGEAFF.

J is TRBJ2-5 and V is TRBV9; D might be TRBD1 or TRBD2, each matching 5 bases. This CDR3 comprises 15 residues. CDR1 is SGDLS and CDR2 is YYNGEE in the germline V gene. V lost 2 bases and J lost 1, with 12 bases in between. CDR3 sequence (DNA): TGTGCCAGCAGCGTGGGGACGCTCGTCCAAGAGACCCAGTACTTC. As protein: CASSVGTLVQETQYF.

For the CDR3, the DNA is TGTGCCAGCAGCTTCCTACTAGCGGGAGTCACCGGGGAGCTGTTTTTT. This sequence encodes CASSFLLAGVTGELFF. The V gene is TRBV7-8, the J gene TRBJ2-2, with 11 bases lining up with TRBD2. The CDR3 is 16 amino acids. V lost 3 bases and J lost 4; bases outside the gene matches: 4. From germline, CDR1 is SGHVS and CDR2 FQNEAQ.

The V call is TRBV7-9, the J call TRBJ1-5; TRBD1 might be the D (5 bases). V lost 5 bases and J 6 bases, leaving 11 bases between the germline ends. This CDR3 has 13 amino acids. CDR1 is SEHNR and CDR2 is FQNEAQ in the germline V gene (reference sequence). The CDR3 loop reads CASSHAGLQPQHF. In nucleotides, the CDR3 is TGTGCCAGCAGCCACGCGGGGCTTCAGCCCCAGCATTTT. Full variable domain (rest looked up from reference TRBV7-9 and TRBJ1-5): DTGVSQNPRHKITKRGQNVTFRCDPISEHNRLYWYRQTLGQGPEFLTYFQNEAQLEKSRLLSDRFSAERPKGSFSTLEIQRTEQGDSAMYLCASSHAGLQPQHFGDGTRLSIL.

Written as DNA, the CDR3 is TGTGCCAGCGTGCAAGTTGGCATGAACACTGAAGCTTTCTTT. This gives the protein CASVQVGMNTEAFF. V is TRBV7-9 and J is TRBJ1-1; no clear D. V shed 8 bases and J shed 0 bases, with 13 bases lying between them. There are 14 residues in the CDR3. Germline V gives CDR1 SEHNR, CDR2 FQNEAQ (reference sequence).

The chain is built from TRBV6-5 and TRBJ1-2, with 9 bases lining up with TRBD1. Germline V gene sequence: CDR1 MNHEY, CDR2 SVGAGI. This CDR3 is 15 amino acids long. After removal of 5 bases from V and 2 bases from J, the junction contained 6 bases not matched to a gene. The CDR3 DNA is TGTGCCAGCAGTGTACGGACAGGGGAAAACTATGGCTACACCTTC. It yields the protein CASSVRTGENYGYTF.

The chain couples TRBV29-1 to TRBJ2-7; 9 bases are a match to TRBD2. The germline V gene encodes CDR1 SQVTM and CDR2 ANQGSEA. The CDR3 contains 14 residues. The V gene end was trimmed by 3 bases and the J gene end by 0 bases; junction bases not matched to a gene: 3. The CDR3 DNA reads as TGCAGCGTTGAGTTTAGCGGGAGCTCCTACGAGCAGTACTTC. Its protein is CSVEFSGSSYEQYF.

The rearrangement links TRBV5-4 to TRBJ2-1; perhaps TRBD2 as D (6 bases). Trimming removed 6 bases from V and 7 bases from J, with 11 bases in between. CDR3 size: 12 residues. CDR1 and CDR2 (germline): SGHNT, YYREEE (reference sequence). This CDR3 is CASIGGENEQFF. The CDR3 DNA reads TGTGCCAGCATCGGCGGGGAAAATGAGCAGTTCTTC.

V and J are TRBV19 and TRBJ1-1; no clear D gene. V was clipped by 3 bases and J by 5 bases, with 13 bases between them. Germline-derived CDR1 and CDR2 are LNHDA and SQIVND (reference sequence). The CDR3 loop spans 14 amino acids. CDR3 coding DNA: TGTGCCAGTAGTATGGTTGGCGGGGAGACTGAAGCTTTCTTT. Protein: CASSMVGGETEAFF.

J is TRBJ2-5 and V is TRBV5-1, with TRBD2 matching over 7 bases. The junction had 19 bases not matched to a gene; V was cut back by 6 bases and J by 11 bases. Germline V gene sequence: CDR1 SGHRS, CDR2 YFSETQ. The CDR3 has 15 residues. Here the CDR3 reads CASTPLSGVLEEQYF. CDR3 DNA sequence: TGCGCCAGCACCCCTCTGAGCGGGGTGTTGGAAGAGCAGTACTTC.

The genes are TRBV2 and TRBJ2-1; D is uncertain. In germline, CDR1 is SNHLY, CDR2 FYNNEI. The germline V and J ends were trimmed by 3 bases and 0 bases, with 12 bases remaining between them. This CDR3 spans 16 amino acids. The CDR3 DNA is TGTGCCAGCAGTGATTGGGCGCAGAGCTCCTACAATGAGCAGTTCTTC. Amino acid sequence: CASSDWAQSSYNEQFF.

The chain is built from TRBV7-2 and TRBJ1-5, with D tentatively TRBD1 (5 bases). The CDR3 consists of 14 residues. The germline gives CDR1 SGHTA, CDR2 FQGNSA. V was trimmed by 1 base and J by 6 bases, leaving 10 bases between them. The DNA of the CDR3 is TGTGCCAGCAGCTTAGGTGGGGCCGCTCAGCCCCAGCATTTT. Encoded protein: CASSLGGAAQPQHF.

The chain combines TRBV11-2 with TRBJ2-5; D could derive from TRBD1 or TRBD2 (6 bases each). Trimming pared 3 bases from V and 5 bases from J, leaving 13 bases between. From germline, CDR1 is SGHAT and CDR2 FQNNGV. The CDR3 covers 14 residues. CDR3 in DNA: TGTGCCAGCAGCTTTAGGGGGAGGCAGGAGACCCAGTACTTC. Its translation is CASSFRGRQETQYF.

The chain uses TRBV28 and TRBJ2-7; 7 bases are shared with TRBD1. In germline, CDR1 is MDHEN, CDR2 SYDVKM. V trimming: 4 bases; J trimming: 6 bases; junction bases outside the gene matches: 15. The CDR3 is made up of 16 amino acids. CDR3 sequence reads: CASSSWTGPASGEQYF. DNA of the CDR3: TGTGCCAGCAGTTCCTGGACAGGCCCCGCCTCCGGCGAGCAGTACTTC.

The V gene is TRBV9, the J gene TRBJ2-2, with TRBD2 identical over 9 bases. Germline CDR1 reads SGDLS; CDR2 reads YYNGEE. The CDR3 runs 17 residues. J lost 7 bases, V lost 0 bases, and 10 bases had no gene match. CDR3: CASSVGASGEVSGELFF. Written as DNA, the CDR3 is TGTGCCAGCAGCGTAGGAGCTAGCGGGGAAGTAAGCGGGGAGCTGTTTTTT.

About this clone itself: At the DNA level, this CDR3 is encoded by other sequences in the same sample as well. This chain connects TRBV7-9 to TRBJ2-7, with 8 bases lining up with TRBD1. The CDR3 is 14 amino acids. Germline values: CDR1 SEHNR, CDR2 FQNEAQ (reference sequence). The J segment lost 2 bases and the V segment lost 2 bases, leaving 2 bases of the junction unmatched. The CDR3 spells CASSLRDRTYEQYF. CDR3 coding DNA: TGTGCCAGCAGCTTACGGGACAGGACCTACGAGCAGTACTTC.

About this clone: The sample carries other DNA sequences with the same CDR3. This rearrangement joins TRBV15 to TRBJ1-2; 10 bases match TRBD1. Germline V CDR1 and CDR2: LNHNV, YYDKDF (reference sequence). CDR3 length: 15 residues. The trim removed 5 bases at V and 0 bases at J, leaving 3 bases unmatched. CDR3: CATSSGQGANYGYTF. The CDR3 coding sequence is TGTGCCACCAGCTCCGGACAGGGGGCTAACTATGGCTACACCTTC.

This clone was counted a single time. J is TRBJ2-2 and V is TRBV9; possibly TRBD2 for D (5 bases). The CDR3 extends over 16 amino acids. The germline V gene encodes CDR1 SGDLS and CDR2 YYNGEE. V was clipped by 3 bases and J by 5 bases, with 17 bases between them. The CDR3 DNA reads as TGTGCCAGCAGCGCAGGTGGAGGTGGGCGGACCGGGGAGCTGTTTTTT. This encodes CASSAGGGGRTGELFF. The full variable domain, completed using reference TRBV9 and TRBJ2-2, is DSGVTQTPKHLITATGQRVTLRCSPRSGDLSVYWYQQSLDQGLQFLIQYYNGEERAKGNILERFSAQQFPDLHSELNLSSLELGDSALYFCASSAGGGGRTGELFFGEGSRLTVL.

This clone was found once. The gene calls are TRBV7-9 and TRBJ2-1; 11 bases map to TRBD2. CDR1 SEHNR and CDR2 FQNEAQ come from the germline V gene (reference sequence). Germline trimming cut 2 bases from V and 5 bases from J; bases unmatched to any gene: 5. The CDR3 length is 16 residues. The CDR3 bases are TGTGCCAGCAGCTTATTTGGGACTAGCGGTAACAATGAGCAGTTCTTC. It codes for CASSLFGTSGNNEQFF.

This clone appeared a single time. The chain recombines TRBV4-1 with TRBJ2-1; 10 positions match TRBD2. After removal of 3 bases from V and 4 bases from J, the junction contained 12 bases not matched to a gene. The length of the CDR3 is 18 residues. Germline V lookup: CDR1 MGHRA, CDR2 YSYEKL. The CDR3 region has the DNA TGCGCCAGCAGCCAGGGAGTGTACGGGACTAGCGCTTACAATGAGCAGTTCTTC. It encodes CASSQGVYGTSAYNEQFF.

The genes are TRBV27 and TRBJ2-7; 14 bases align to TRBD2. This CDR3 is 16 amino acids long. V gave up 6 bases and J gave up 7 bases; unmatched junction bases: 11. Germline assignment: CDR1 MNHEY and CDR2 SMNVEV (reference sequence). CDR3 region: CASSYTPGLAGEEQYF. CDR3 in DNA: TGTGCCAGCAGCTATACACCGGGACTAGCGGGAGAGGAGCAGTACTTC.

This clone occurred once. This chain uses TRBV5-1 with TRBJ2-7; 14 bases line up with TRBD2. J lost 5 bases, V lost 2 bases, and 9 bases had no gene match. The germline V gene has CDR1 SGHRS and CDR2 YFSETQ. This CDR3 comprises 17 residues. CDR3 DNA: TGCGCCAGCAGCTTCGGGACTAGCGGGAGTTTGTATAACGAGCAGTACTTC. Residues: CASSFGTSGSLYNEQYF. The full variable domain, its missing parts supplied by reference TRBV5-1 and TRBJ2-7, is KAGVTQTPRYLIKTRGQQVTLSCSPISGHRSVSWYQQTPGQGLQFLFEYFSETQRNKGNFPGRFSGRQFSNSRSEMNVSTLELGDSALYLCASSFGTSGSLYNEQYFGPGTRLTVT.